This is a list of T cell receptor beta chains from one sample in a study of Tregs in tolerant kidney transplant recipients. Here immunoSEQ multiplex PCR was the method, and the copy in TCRdb shows in-frame clones only, minus some. The table records 81,000 or so clones, around nine tenths of them present only once. The sequencing used CD4+ T cells from blood (PBMCs), collected 24 months after the transplant. All receptors derive from a human patient who received a combined kidney and bone marrow transplant. T cells may partly derive from the graft donor. Each CDR3 is given with its conserved first and last residue. The D gene is left open where the match is weak. A row's size may be missing; if present it is once, few, many or a size class.

CDR3aa | CDR3nt | j_gene | v_gene | d_gene | abundance
CASTKRLAEETQYF | TGTGCCAGCACCAAGAGGCTAGCGGAAGAAACCCAGTACTTC | TRBJ2-5 | TRBV2 | TRBD2 | .
CASSSPMSGGVGYGYTF | TGTGCCAGCAGTTCCCCAATGTCGGGGGGCGTTGGCTATGGCTACACCTTC | TRBJ1-2 | TRBV27 | . | .
CASSFKVGGNQPQHF | TGTGCCAGCAGCTTCAAAGTCGGTGGCAATCAGCCCCAGCATTTT | TRBJ1-5 | TRBV7-8 | . | .
CASSPRRGTEAFF | TGTGCCAGCTCACCACGCAGGGGCACTGAAGCTTTCTTT | TRBJ1-1 | TRBV18 | . | .
CASSRGLVAKNIQYF | TGTGCCAGCAGCCGGGGACTAGTGGCCAAAAACATTCAGTACTTC | TRBJ2-4 | TRBV4-2 | TRBD2 | .
CASRSPGLGYTF | TGTGCCAGCAGGAGCCCGGGGTTAGGCTACACCTTC | TRBJ1-2 | TRBV5-5 | . | .
CSANRGYEQYF | TGCAGTGCGAACAGGGGTTACGAGCAGTACTTC | TRBJ2-7 | TRBV20-1 | TRBD1 | .
CASRTYSGNTIYF | TGTGCCAGCCGCACCTACTCTGGAAACACCATATATTTT | TRBJ1-3 | TRBV6-1 | . | .
CASSNEGISTGELFF | TGCGCCAGCAGCAACGAGGGTATCTCCACCGGGGAGCTGTTTTTT | TRBJ2-2 | TRBV5-1 | . | .
CASSWISGTASYEQYF | TGTGCCAGCAGCTGGATTTCCGGGACAGCTTCCTACGAGCAGTACTTC | TRBJ2-7 | TRBV11-3 | TRBD1 | .
CATSVEINPRGYTF | TGTGCCACCAGCGTAGAAATTAACCCCCGCGGCTACACCTTC | TRBJ1-2 | TRBV15 | . | .
CASSISTGGGNEQYF | TGTGCCAGTAGTATATCGACAGGGGGCGGAAACGAGCAGTACTTC | TRBJ2-7 | TRBV19 | TRBD1 | .
CASRQQGSSNQPQHF | TGTGCCAGCAGGCAACAGGGTAGTAGCAATCAGCCCCAGCATTTT | TRBJ1-5 | TRBV28 | . | .
CASGPPSTGSYNSPLHF | TGTGCTAGTGGCCCACCCTCGACAGGGTCCTATAATTCACCCCTCCACTTT | TRBJ1-6 | TRBV12-5 | TRBD1 | .
CASSYLAGDAGNEQFF | TGTGCCAGCTCTTACTTAGCGGGAGATGCGGGAAATGAGCAGTTCTTC | TRBJ2-1 | TRBV18 | TRBD2 | .
CASSLGGTGTGYTF | TGTGCCAGCAGCTTGGGAGGGACAGGGACTGGCTACACCTTC | TRBJ1-2 | TRBV5-4 | TRBD1 | .
CSVHRTTEAFF | TGCAGCGTTCACAGGACCACTGAAGCTTTCTTT | TRBJ1-1 | TRBV29-1 | . | .
CSARLIDTQYF | TGCAGTGCCCGTCTAATAGATACGCAGTATTTT | TRBJ2-3 | TRBV20-1 | . | .
CASSVQINTGELFF | TGTGCCAGCAGCGTACAGATTAACACCGGGGAGCTGTTTTTT | TRBJ2-2 | TRBV11-2 | . | .
CASSPGHTSGANVLTF | TGTGCCAGCAGCCCCGGACACACCTCTGGGGCCAACGTCCTGACTTTC | TRBJ2-6 | TRBV2 | . | .
CASTQGSGELFF | TGTGCCAGTACCCAGGGGTCCGGGGAGCTGTTTTTT | TRBJ2-2 | TRBV19 | . | .
CASSDTGGITGELFF | TGTGCCAGCAGTGACACAGGGGGCATCACCGGGGAGCTGTTTTTT | TRBJ2-2 | TRBV2 | TRBD1 | once